This T cell receptor (beta chain) comes out of a study of identical twins. TCRdb used MiXCR to reprocess the 5' RACE reads, holding one entry per CDR3 protein. Among some 460,000 distinct CDR3 sequences listed, approximately 15% were seen once. About this clonotype itself: What it recognizes is unknown.

Study observations and caveats: For cord blood, abundant beta clonotypes had fewer insertions, unlike memory repertoires, which showed none.

Separately, the same data were catalogued under a study of yellow fever vaccine responses in identical twins.

Sequencing was done on a sample of CD4+ T cells sorted from blood. The sequence derives from a woman between 18 and 29 years old in good health.

DNA of the CDR3: TGTGCCAGCAGCGTTGAACCCACCTACGAGCAGTACTTC. This translates into CASSVEPTYEQYF. The chain joins TRBV9 to TRBJ2-7; D not resolved. This CDR3 has 13 amino acids. CDR1 and CDR2 from the germline V gene are SGDLS and YYNGEE. V gave up 2 bases and J gave up 2 bases, with 8 bases separating them. The full variable domain, completed using reference TRBV9 and TRBJ2-7, is DSGVTQTPKHLITATGQRVTLRCSPRSGDLSVYWYQQSLDQGLQFLIQYYNGEERAKGNILERFSAQQFPDLHSELNLSSLELGDSALYFCASSVEPTYEQYFGPGTRLTVT.